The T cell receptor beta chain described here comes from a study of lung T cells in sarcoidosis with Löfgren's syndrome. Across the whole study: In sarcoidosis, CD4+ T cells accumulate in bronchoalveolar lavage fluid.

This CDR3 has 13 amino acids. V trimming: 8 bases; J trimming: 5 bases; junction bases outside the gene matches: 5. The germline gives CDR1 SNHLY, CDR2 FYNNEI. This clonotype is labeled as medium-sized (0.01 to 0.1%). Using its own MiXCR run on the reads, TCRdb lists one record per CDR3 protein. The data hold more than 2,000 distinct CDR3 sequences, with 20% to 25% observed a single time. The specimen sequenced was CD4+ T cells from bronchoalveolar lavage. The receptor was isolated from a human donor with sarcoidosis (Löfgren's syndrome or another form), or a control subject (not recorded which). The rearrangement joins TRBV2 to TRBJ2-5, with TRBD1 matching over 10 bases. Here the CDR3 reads CASDRDRGETQYF. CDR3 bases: TGTGCCAGCGACCGGGACAGGGGTGAGACCCAGTACTTC.